A selection of T cell receptor beta chains follows, all from one sample in a study of OX40 agonist ivuxolimab in advanced cancers. Measured with immunoSEQ multiplex PCR; TCRdb has only the in-frame clones, and not every one. The sample consists of 65,000 to 90,000 clones, 85% to 90% of them appearing once. Material: CD4+ or CD8+ T cells sorted from blood, obtained in a trial of the OX40 agonist ivuxolimab. Receptors originate from an adult with an advanced solid tumor such as melanoma, head and neck, liver or kidney cancer. CDR3s include the opening cysteine and the closing phenylalanine or tryptophan. A D gene is named only where the DNA matches it firmly. Clone size is shown for a subset of rows, as once, few, many or a class of expanded clone.

clone_size j_call v_call d_call cdr3_nt cdr3_aa
NA TRBJ2-1 TRBV28 TRBD1 TGTGCCAGCAGTTTGGGGGGGACAGGGAGGAATGAGCAGTTCTTC CASSLGGTGRNEQFF
NA TRBJ2-1 TRBV6-4 NA TGTGCCAGCAGTCAACAGGAGAGCTCCTACAATGAGCAGTTCTTC CASSQQESSYNEQFF
NA TRBJ2-3 TRBV9 NA TGTGCCAGCAGCGTAGATGGGGTCAAGGCAGATACGCAGTATTTT CASSVDGVKADTQYF
NA TRBJ2-7 TRBV6-4 TRBD1 TGTGCCAGCAGTGGGACAGGATACGAGCAGTACTTC CASSGTGYEQYF
NA TRBJ1-5 TRBV2 NA TGTGCCAGCAGTGGGAGTAGCAATCAGCCCCAGCATTTT CASSGSSNQPQHF
NA TRBJ1-3 TRBV28 NA TGTGCCAGCAGTCGAACTCATCACTCAGGAAACACCATATATTTT CASSRTHHSGNTIYF
NA TRBJ2-7 TRBV5-6 NA TGTGCCAGCAGCTTCGGGACGGGCCGGGACGAGCAGTACTTC CASSFGTGRDEQYF
NA TRBJ1-4 TRBV28 NA TGTGCCAGCAGCCTTCCTAATGAAAAACTGTTTTTT CASSLPNEKLFF
NA TRBJ2-1 TRBV11-2 NA TGTGCCAGCAGCCCCTTTTTCGTCGGTGAGCAGTTCTTC CASSPFFVGEQFF
NA TRBJ2-1 TRBV28 NA TGTGCCAGCAGTTTAGGTGTCTATGAGCAGTTCTTC CASSLGVYEQFF
few TRBJ1-1 TRBV29-1 TRBD1 TGCAGCGTTAGGAGGGACAGGATGAACACTGAAGCTTTCTTT CSVRRDRMNTEAFF
NA TRBJ2-3 TRBV30 NA TGTGCCTGGAGCCCTTTTGGTCGGGCCACAGATACGCAGTATTTT CAWSPFGRATDTQYF
NA TRBJ2-7 TRBV10-1 TRBD1 TGCGCCAGCAGCCGGGGACAGCCGGGCTCCTACGAGCAGTACTTC CASSRGQPGSYEQYF
NA TRBJ2-7 TRBV18 TRBD2 TGTGCCAGCTCACCTTTGGCGGTTGGTAGCGGGAACCACGAGCAGTACTTC CASSPLAVGSGNHEQYF
NA TRBJ2-5 TRBV19 TRBD1 TGTGCCAGTAGTACGCCCGGTCGGGCAGGGGGCAAAGAGACCCAGTACTTC CASSTPGRAGGKETQYF
NA TRBJ2-4 TRBV7-9 TRBD1 TGTGCCAGCAGCTTAGGGACAGGTGGAATTCAGTACTTC CASSLGTGGIQYF
NA TRBJ2-1 TRBV11-1 NA TGTGCCAGCTCCCAGGAGAGCTCCTACAATGAGCAGTTCTTC CASSQESSYNEQFF
few TRBJ2-7 TRBV7-2 NA TGTGCCAGCAGCCGTGTCCCGGGTCGGGGCTACGAGCAGTACTTC CASSRVPGRGYEQYF
NA TRBJ1-1 TRBV5-5 NA TGTGCCAGCAGCTTGGGATTGGTTAGTAACACTGAAGCTTTCTTT CASSLGLVSNTEAFF
NA TRBJ2-3 TRBV27 TRBD1 TGTGCCAGCAGTTTTCAGGGGGCAAGCACAGATACGCAGTATTTT CASSFQGASTDTQYF
NA TRBJ2-1 TRBV5-1 TRBD2 TGCGCCAGCAGGCAGCGGGAGGGGTATGAGTTCTTC CASRQREGYEFF
NA TRBJ2-1 TRBV6-1 TRBD2 TGTGCCAGCAGTCAAACGGGAGGGCCCTCCAATGAGCAGTTCTTC CASSQTGGPSNEQFF
NA TRBJ1-4 TRBV18 NA TGTGCCAGCTCACCACCGGGACCTAATGAAAAACTGTTTTTT CASSPPGPNEKLFF
NA TRBJ2-1 TRBV7-2 TRBD2 TGTGCCAGCCGGGGCGGGGGCTCCTACAATGAGCAGTTCTTC CASRGGGSYNEQFF
NA TRBJ2-7 TRBV5-4 TRBD1 TGTGCCAGCAGCCCGGGACAGGGGGTTTACGAGCAGTACTTC CASSPGQGVYEQYF
NA TRBJ2-7 TRBV2 TRBD1 TGTGCCACCCGAAAACTCGGGACAGGGCCCTACGAGCAGTACTTC CATRKLGTGPYEQYF
NA TRBJ1-1 TRBV9 NA TGTGCCAGCAGCGTAGAGCCCGAGGGGACTGAAGCTTTCTTT CASSVEPEGTEAFF
NA TRBJ1-3 TRBV19 NA TGTGCCAGTAGTACCCGCCAGGGATCCGGAAACACCATATATTTT CASSTRQGSGNTIYF
NA TRBJ2-5 TRBV6-5 TRBD2 TGTGCCAGCAGTTACTCCCTAGCGGGAGAGGCCCAGTACTTC CASSYSLAGEAQYF
NA TRBJ2-7 TRBV18 NA TGTGCCAGCTCACTCCGTCCCCCGGGGATCCGTCGGTACGAGCAGTACTTC CASSLRPPGIRRYEQYF
once TRBJ2-1 TRBV15 TRBD1 TGTGCCACCAGCAGAGATCGGCTGACGACAGGGATGAATGAGCAGTTCTTC CATSRDRLTTGMNEQFF
NA TRBJ1-2 TRBV18 NA TGTGCCAGCTCAAGAGAAAGGACGGTAATAGATGGCTACACCTTC CASSRERTVIDGYTF
NA TRBJ2-5 TRBV9 NA TGTGCCAGCAGCCTTGACCTCAAGACCCAGTACTTC CASSLDLKTQYF